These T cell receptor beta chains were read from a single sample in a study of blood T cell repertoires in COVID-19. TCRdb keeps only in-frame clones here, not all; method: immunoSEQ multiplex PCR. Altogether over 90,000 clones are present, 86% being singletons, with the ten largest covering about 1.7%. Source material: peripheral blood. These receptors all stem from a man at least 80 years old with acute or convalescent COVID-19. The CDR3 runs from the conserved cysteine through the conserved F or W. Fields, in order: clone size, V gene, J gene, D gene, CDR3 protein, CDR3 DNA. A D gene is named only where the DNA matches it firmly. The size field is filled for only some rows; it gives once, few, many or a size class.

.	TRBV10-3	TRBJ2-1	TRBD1	CAISERGQGQGNEQFF	TGTGCCATCAGTGAGAGGGGACAGGGGCAGGGAAATGAGCAGTTCTTC
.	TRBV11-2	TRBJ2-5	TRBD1	CASSLSGQNQETQYF	TGTGCCAGCAGCTTATCGGGACAGAACCAAGAGACCCAGTACTTC
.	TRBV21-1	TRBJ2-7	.	CASSHANPQRQLYEQYF	TGTGCCAGCAGCCACGCTAACCCACAGAGACAGCTCTACGAGCAGTACTTC
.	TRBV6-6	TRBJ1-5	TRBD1	CASSDHQGASNQPQHF	TGTGCCAGCAGCGATCATCAGGGGGCTAGCAATCAGCCCCAGCATTTT
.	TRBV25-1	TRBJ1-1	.	CASSDAGTWSMNTEAFF	TGTGCCAGCAGTGACGCCGGGACATGGAGCATGAACACTGAAGCTTTCTTT
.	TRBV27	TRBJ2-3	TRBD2	CASSGLAAGTDTQYF	TGTGCCAGCAGTGGACTAGCGGCAGGCACAGATACGCAGTATTTT
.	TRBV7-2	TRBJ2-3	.	CASSLVTGSTDTQYF	TGTGCCAGCAGCCTCGTTACAGGGAGCACAGATACGCAGTATTTT
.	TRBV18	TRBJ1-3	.	CASSPGFAENTIYF	TGTGCCAGCTCACCAGGGTTTGCGGAAAACACCATATATTTT
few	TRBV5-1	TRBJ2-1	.	CASSLGRALDEQFF	TGCGCCAGCAGCTTGGGGCGGGCGCTTGATGAGCAGTTCTTC
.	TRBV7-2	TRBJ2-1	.	CASSLALHSGSSYNEQFF	TGTGCCAGCAGCTTAGCCCTCCACTCGGGTAGCTCCTACAATGAGCAGTTCTTC
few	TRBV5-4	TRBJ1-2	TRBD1	CASGAGGNYGYTF	TGTGCCAGCGGGGCAGGGGGTAACTATGGCTACACCTTC
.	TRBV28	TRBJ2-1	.	CASSLAGTSSYNEQFF	TGTGCCAGCAGTTTAGCGGGAACGAGCTCCTACAATGAGCAGTTCTTC
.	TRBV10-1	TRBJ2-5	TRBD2	CASSEAGGSEETQYF	TGCGCCAGCAGTGAGGCGGGCGGGAGTGAGGAGACCCAGTACTTC
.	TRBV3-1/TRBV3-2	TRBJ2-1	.	CASSRSANSYNEQFF	TGTGCCAGCAGCCGAAGCGCCAACTCCTACAATGAGCAGTTCTTC
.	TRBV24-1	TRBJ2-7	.	CATSSTEFRSEQYF	TGTGCCACCAGTTCGACAGAGTTCCGGAGCGAGCAGTACTTC
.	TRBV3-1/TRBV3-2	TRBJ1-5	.	CASSQDSQVNQPQHF	TGTGCCAGCAGCCAAGATTCGCAGGTAAATCAGCCCCAGCATTTT
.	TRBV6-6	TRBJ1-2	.	CASSYSREINGYTF	TGTGCCAGCAGTTACTCGAGAGAGATAAATGGCTACACCTTC